This T cell receptor beta chain was documented in a study of blood T cell repertoires in COVID-19. Only in-frame clones appear in the TCRdb table, and some are missing; sequencing was by immunoSEQ multiplex PCR. The table records about 60,000 clones, 70% to 90% of them present only once. Sequenced input: peripheral blood. The sequence came from an older man with acute or convalescent COVID-19.

Here the CDR3 reads CASSLGGSTGELFF. CDR3 DNA: TGTGCCAGCAGCTTAGGCGGGTCCACCGGGGAGCTGTTTTTT. This rearrangement joins TRBV7-2 to TRBJ2-2, with D possibly being TRBD2 (5 bases). Germline-derived CDR1 and CDR2 are SGHTA and FQGNSA. The CDR3 runs 14 residues. V lost 1 base to trimming and J lost 4 bases, with 7 bases between them.